These 21 T cell receptor beta chains share one sample of origin, sequenced in a study of blood T cell repertoires in COVID-19. Measured with immunoSEQ multiplex PCR; TCRdb has only the in-frame clones, and not every one. The sample shows about half a million clones, more than 85% of them seen only once. What was sequenced was PBMCs or T cells enriched from blood (not recorded which). Receptors originate from a woman aged 60-70 years who had recovered from COVID-19.

In its sample, this clone was seen a few times. This chain joins TRBV2 and TRBJ1-3, with TRBD1 matching over 8 bases. Trimming took 9 bases from V and 4 from J; bases not matched to a gene: 5. Germline CDR1 and CDR2: SNHLY and FYNNEI. The CDR3 length is 13 residues. The CDR3 DNA reads as TGTGCCAGTGGTTCAGGGGGCGGAAACACCATATATTTT. This encodes CASGSGGGNTIYF.

V usage is TRBV9 and J usage is TRBJ2-3, with D tentatively TRBD2 (6 bases). With 2 bases removed from V and 1 base from J, the gap between germline ends came to 11 bases. Germline lookup yields CDR1 SGDLS and CDR2 YYNGEE. The CDR3 has 15 residues. The CDR3 DNA reads as TGTGCCAGCAGCGTTTCCAGCGGGCGCACAGATACGCAGTATTTT. Its protein is CASSVSSGRTDTQYF.

The chain has TRBV29-1 and TRBJ1-2; D might be TRBD1 (6 bases). CDR1 SQVTM and CDR2 ANQGSEA come from the germline V gene. The CDR3 contains 12 residues. V was clipped by 5 bases and J by 5 bases, with 12 bases between them. In DNA form, the CDR3 reads TGCAGCGTTCGTCAGGGGTCTTATGGCTACACCTTC. This sequence encodes CSVRQGSYGYTF.

The CDR3, as DNA: TGTGCCAGCAGCCAATTGTACAGGCCCTCCTACGAGCAGTACTTC. It encodes CASSQLYRPSYEQYF. The chain links TRBV3-1 (or the pseudogene TRBV3-2) to TRBJ2-7; the D gene is possibly TRBD1 (5 bases). Germline lookup yields CDR1 LGHDT and CDR2 YNNKEL (reference sequence). The CDR3 runs 15 residues. V lost 2 bases, J lost 0 bases, and 11 bases lay in between.

This chain connects TRBV5-1 to TRBJ2-1, with 7 bases aligning to TRBD1. Trimming removed 0 bases from V and 2 bases from J; junction bases left unmatched: 2. This CDR3 has 15 residues. Germline CDR1 reads SGHRS; CDR2 reads YFSETQ. CDR3 nucleotides: TGCGCCAGCAGCTTGGACAGGGGAACCTACAATGAGCAGTTCTTC. This codes for CASSLDRGTYNEQFF.

For this clone: One end of the junction does not line up with germline, which may come from a read error. The genes are TRBV6-2 or TRBV6-3 and TRBJ1-1, with D possibly TRBD1 on 5 matching bases. The CDR3 loop spans 14 amino acids. Germline CDR1 and CDR2: MNHEY and SVGEGT. The CDR3 sequence: CASSLRGLYTEAFF. DNA of the CDR3: TGTGCCAGCAGTTTAAGGGGTCTATACACTGAAGCTTTTTTT.

This sequence joins TRBV4-2 and TRBJ2-7; D is possibly TRBD2 (5 bases). V lost 0 bases to trimming and J lost 5 bases, with 11 bases between them. This CDR3 has 14 amino acids. In germline, CDR1 is LGHNA, CDR2 YNFKEQ. CDR3 nucleotides: TGTGCCAGCAGCCAAGATCATTTCGGGGACGAGCAGTACTTC. It codes for CASSQDHFGDEQYF.

This clone was recorded once. The CDR3 protein is CASSFLAGARDTQYF. The DNA for the CDR3 is TGTGCCAGCAGCTTCCTAGCGGGGGCAAGGGATACGCAGTATTTT. The gene calls are TRBV7-2 and TRBJ2-3, with 10 bases identical to TRBD2. The CDR3 covers 15 residues. Per the germline V gene, CDR1 is SGHTA and CDR2 is FQGNSA. Trimming removed 3 bases from V and 6 bases from J; junction bases left unmatched: 6.

The V and J genes are TRBV24-1 and TRBJ1-2, with a tentative D call TRBD1 (6 bases). V was shortened by 5 bases and J by 2 bases, with 11 bases between the two germline ends. This CDR3 has 14 residues. Germline V lookup: CDR1 KGHDR, CDR2 SFDVKD. CDR3 nucleotides: TGTGCCACCAGTGGGGTGGGGGCAAACTATGGCTACACCTTC. It is translated as CATSGVGANYGYTF.

Worth noting for this clone: A read error may explain this, as a much larger clone is one base away. V gene TRBV6-1 combines with J gene TRBJ2-1; 10 nucleotides line up with TRBD2. V shed 5 bases and J 7 bases; nucleotides not matched to a gene: 8. There are 15 residues in the CDR3. The V gene's germline CDR1 is MNHNS and CDR2 SASEGT. The CDR3 coding sequence is TGTGCCAGCAGTTTAGGGTCTAGCGGGGGTAATGAGCAGTTCTTC. Translated, it gives CASSLGSSGGNEQFF.

The rearrangement uses TRBV27 and TRBJ2-7; TRBD1 agrees at 9 bases. This CDR3 is 18 amino acids long. J was trimmed by 1 base and V by 1 base; bases with no gene match: 11. Germline CDR1 and CDR2: MNHEY and SMNVEV (reference sequence). The CDR3 nucleotides read TGTGCCAGCAGTTTATACCTCCGGTGGGACAGGGCTTCCTACGAGCAGTACTTC. As protein: CASSLYLRWDRASYEQYF.

This clone was counted once. J is TRBJ2-4 and V is TRBV7-8, with 7 bases fitting TRBD1. The CDR3 has 16 amino acids. In germline, CDR1 is SGHVS, CDR2 FQNEAQ. V gave up 1 base and J gave up 3 bases; unmatched junction bases: 6. This chain's CDR3 is CASSLEQGNGKNIQYF. The CDR3 nucleotides read TGTGCCAGCAGCTTAGAACAGGGGAATGGCAAAAACATTCAGTACTTC.

The gene calls are TRBV24-1 and TRBJ1-3; no clear D gene. V dropped 2 bases and J dropped 1 base, with 5 bases sitting between them. CDR1 is KGHDR, CDR2 SFDVKD, per germline. The CDR3 sequence is 14 residues long. CDR3 sequence reads: CATSDSRSGNTIYF. CDR3 DNA: TGTGCCACCAGTGATTCCAGATCTGGAAACACCATATATTTT.

The chain recombines TRBV3-1 (or the pseudogene TRBV3-2) with TRBJ1-1, with D perhaps matching TRBD1 (6 bases). V was clipped by 2 bases and J by 7 bases, with 11 bases between them. The CDR3 is 13 amino acids. The germline CDR1 and CDR2 sequences are LGHDT and YNNKEL (reference sequence). The CDR3 reads CASSQLTGLEAFF. The CDR3 DNA reads as TGTGCCAGCAGCCAATTAACAGGGCTTGAAGCTTTCTTT.

The chain recombines TRBV7-2 with TRBJ1-6, with 9 bases lining up with TRBD1. Germline CDR1 and CDR2: SGHTA and FQGNSA. CDR3 length: 15 amino acids. Trimming at V came to 5 bases and at J to 6 bases, leaving 5 bases not matched to a gene. This chain's CDR3 is CASSPLGQGNSPLHF. The CDR3 coding sequence is TGTGCCAGCAGCCCCCTGGGACAGGGTAATTCACCCCTCCACTTT.

This chain uses TRBV6-5 with TRBJ1-4; unclear D gene. Per the germline V gene, CDR1 is MNHEY and CDR2 is SVGAGI. CDR3 size: 14 residues. Trimming stripped 6 bases from V and 1 base from J, with 9 bases between. CDR3 in DNA: TGTGCCAGCAGACCGGGTGGAACTAATGAAAAACTGTTTTTT. Its translation: CASRPGGTNEKLFF.

The chain is built from TRBV18 and TRBJ2-5, with D perhaps matching TRBD1 (5 bases). Per the germline V gene, CDR1 is KGHSH and CDR2 is LQKENI. V was pared by 0 bases and J by 0 bases, with 8 bases between. CDR3 length equals 15 residues. The CDR3 protein is CASSPPWGNQETQYF. In DNA form, the CDR3 reads TGTGCCAGCTCACCACCGTGGGGCAACCAAGAGACCCAGTACTTC.

The chain recombines TRBV19 with TRBJ1-4; possible D gene TRBD1, 6 bases. V shed 6 bases and J shed 2 bases, with 13 bases lying between them. The CDR3 extends over 15 amino acids. Looked up from germline, CDR1 is LNHDA and CDR2 is SQIVND (reference sequence). CDR3 loop: CASSSTGLTNEKLFF. The CDR3 coding sequence is TGTGCCAGTAGCTCCACAGGGTTGACTAATGAAAAACTGTTTTTT. The variable domain in full, completed from reference TRBV19 and TRBJ1-4, reads DGGITQSPKYLFRKEGQNVTLSCEQNLNHDAMYWYRQDPGQGLRLIYYSQIVNDFQKGDIAEGYSVSREKKESFPLTVTSAQKNPTAFYLCASSSTGLTNEKLFFGSGTQLSVL.

V usage is TRBV27 and J usage is TRBJ2-5, with TRBD2 matching 15 bases. The J segment lost 5 bases and the V segment lost 3 bases, leaving 7 bases of the junction unmatched. There are 17 residues in the CDR3. Germline CDR1 reads MNHEY; CDR2 reads SMNVEV (reference sequence). The CDR3 sequence is CASSFRTSGGVGETQYF. The CDR3 DNA follows: TGTGCCAGCAGTTTCCGGACTAGCGGGGGGGTAGGGGAGACCCAGTACTTC.

In its sample, this clone was seen a few times. The chain links TRBV10-2 to TRBJ1-5, with TRBD1 as a possible D gene (5 bases). V dropped 4 bases and J dropped 1 base, with 8 bases sitting between them. The germline gives CDR1 WSHSY, CDR2 SAAADI. The CDR3 runs 14 residues. CDR3 loop: CASSGQKSNQPQHF. CDR3 DNA: TGCGCCAGCAGTGGACAGAAAAGCAATCAGCCCCAGCATTTT.

The chain is built from TRBV13 and TRBJ2-1; TRBD2 might be the D (5 bases). Trimming took 0 bases from V and 2 from J, leaving 11 bases between them. The CDR3 is made up of 16 amino acids. The germline V gene encodes CDR1 PRHDT and CDR2 FYEKMQ (reference sequence). The CDR3 coding sequence is TGTGCCAGCAGCTTAGGCCGGTCTAGCCCCTACAATGAGCAGTTCTTC. Protein product: CASSLGRSSPYNEQFF.